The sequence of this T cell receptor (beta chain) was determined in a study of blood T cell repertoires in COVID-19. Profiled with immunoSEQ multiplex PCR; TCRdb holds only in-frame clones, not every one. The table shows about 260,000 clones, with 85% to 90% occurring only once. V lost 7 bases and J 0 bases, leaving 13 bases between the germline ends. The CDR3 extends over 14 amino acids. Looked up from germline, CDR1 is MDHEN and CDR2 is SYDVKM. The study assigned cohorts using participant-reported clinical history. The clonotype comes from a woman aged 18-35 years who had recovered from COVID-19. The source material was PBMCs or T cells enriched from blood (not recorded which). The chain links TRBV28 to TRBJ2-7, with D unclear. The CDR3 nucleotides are TGTGCCAGCACCGGCGGCCCAACCTCCTACGAGCAGTACTTC. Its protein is CASTGGPTSYEQYF.